This T cell receptor beta chain was obtained from a study of T cells in Graves' hyperthyroidism and ophthalmopathy. This clonotype was counted at least ten times. Its antigen is currently unknown. At one end, the junction sequence differs from germline, possibly due to a read error. Broader study findings: Also found in blood were most expanded thyroid clonotypes above 0.001.

Germline V gene data show CDR1 as SNHLY and CDR2 as FYNNEI. This CDR3 is built from 11 residues. A patient was excluded if there was uncontrolled infection, other autoimmune disease, pregnancy or lactation. Clinical symptoms, serum thyroxine and TRAb, thyroid ultrasound and orbital computed tomography were used for the diagnoses. RNA transcripts gave rise to amplified TCR beta CDR3 regions. The TCR CDR3 was amplified in a first-round RT-PCR using the HTBI primer set. TCRdb used MiXCR to reprocess the multiplex PCR reads, holding one entry per CDR3 protein. The sample lists about 300,000 distinct CDR3 sequences, approximately 14% seen once, with roughly 7.9% in the top ten.

The specimen sequenced was blood. The chain employs TRBV2 and TRBJ2-5; no definite D call. The sequence derives from a woman aged 40 to 49 with Graves' hyperthyroidism. This CDR3 reads CASREAETQYF. CDR3 DNA: TGTGCCAGCAGAGAAGCTGAGACCCAGTACTTC.